What follows are 8 T cell receptor beta chains derived from one specimen sequenced in a study of T cell repertoires in cytomegalovirus infection. Via MiXCR, TCRdb re-called the reads, giving one row per CDR3 protein. The sample lists approximately 990,000 distinct CDR3 sequences, approximately 30% occurring once. For these TCRs, the target antigens are not known. Specimen: cultured CD8+ T cells from PBMCs, collected from culture after CMV antigen stimulation. These receptors were obtained from a human donor in good health (CMV status not recorded). Some clones in this sample may be carry-over from other donors' samples.

This chain joins TRBV6-6 and TRBJ2-5; D is ambiguous. The germline V gene encodes CDR1 MNHNY and CDR2 SVGAGI (reference sequence). Trimming stripped 5 bases from V and 0 bases from J, with 10 bases between. The CDR3 loop spans 14 amino acids. Here the CDR3 reads CASSRTPDQETQYF. The CDR3 bases are TGTGCCAGCAGTCGGACCCCGGACCAAGAGACCCAGTACTTC.

This sequence joins TRBV5-3 and TRBJ1-1; maybe TRBD1 (6 bases). TRBV5-3 is annotated as an ORF whose role is uncertain. V lost 8 bases and J lost 5, with 25 bases in between. The CDR3 loop spans 16 amino acids. The CDR3 region has the DNA TGTGCCAGCAGTTGGAGGGGGGGGCCCTCTACAACTGAAGCTTTCTTT. It encodes CASSWRGGPSTTEAFF.

CDR3 DNA sequence: TGTGCCAGCACCCCCAATCCGAACACCGGGGAGCTGTTTTTT. Its translation is CASTPNPNTGELFF. V is TRBV25-1 and J is TRBJ2-2; D gene unclear. This CDR3 spans 14 amino acids. Trimming took 7 bases from V and 0 from J, leaving 9 bases between them. Looked up from germline, CDR1 is MGHDK and CDR2 is SYGVNS.

This clonotype was seen more than once but under ten times. The CDR3 coding sequence is TGTGCCAGCAGCTTCCCCATGGACAGGGGGGTCTATGGCTACACCTTC. Its protein is CASSFPMDRGVYGYTF. This sequence joins TRBV5-4 and TRBJ1-2, with TRBD1 identical over 10 bases. This CDR3 has 16 residues. Germline-derived CDR1 and CDR2 are SGHNT and YYREEE (reference sequence). The trim removed 2 bases at V and 4 bases at J, leaving 8 bases unmatched.

Details on this clonotype: The CDR3 does not end in the conserved phenylalanine or tryptophan, so this is likely a read error. This chain connects TRBV6-1 to TRBJ1-5, with D possibly TRBD1 on 5 matching bases. The CDR3 sequence is 15 residues long. Trimming shortened V by 8 bases and J by 0 bases, and 14 bases separated the two germline ends. The germline gives CDR1 MNHNS, CDR2 SASEGT. In DNA, the CDR3 is TGTGCCAGCCGGGAAGGGGCCGATAGCAATCAGCCCCAGCATTAT. Its translation: CASREGADSNQPQHY.

Worth noting for this clonotype: The missing conserved phenylalanine or tryptophan at the end of this CDR3 makes a read error likely. The CDR3 sequence is CASSPTSGGTRGNEQFL. The CDR3 DNA reads TGTGCCAGCAGCCCGACTAGCGGGGGGACGAGGGGCAATGAGCAGTTCTTG. The chain joins TRBV4-2 to TRBJ2-1; 13 bases are shared with TRBD2. The CDR3 runs 17 residues. V was pared by 4 bases and J by 6 bases, with 9 bases of the junction left unmatched. Germline V gene sequence: CDR1 LGHNA, CDR2 YNFKEQ.

This chain uses TRBV7-9 with TRBJ2-3; D not certain. The V end lost 0 bases, the J end lost 2 bases, and 15 bases lay between the germline ends. CDR1 and CDR2 from the germline V gene are SEHNR and FQNEAQ (reference sequence). This CDR3 has 17 amino acids. In DNA, the CDR3 is TGTGCCAGCAGCTTAGCGTTCCACCCGCCGGTCACAGATACGCAGTATTTT. Protein product: CASSLAFHPPVTDTQYF.

The rearrangement joins TRBV5-4 to TRBJ2-3, with D possibly being TRBD1 (5 bases). The germline V gene has CDR1 SGHNT and CDR2 YYREEE (reference sequence). The CDR3 runs 17 residues. The germline V and J ends were trimmed by 4 bases and 0 bases, with 18 bases remaining between them. The CDR3 DNA reads as TGTGCCAGCAGCCATCTAGGGAACAGGCTGAGCACAGATACGCAGTATTTT. This codes for CASSHLGNRLSTDTQYF.